These 3 T cell receptor beta chains were all obtained from the same sample, sequenced in a study of T-cell memory formation after mild COVID-19. TCRdb ran MiXCR on the 5' RACE reads and lists one entry per CDR3 protein. The sample gives more than 450,000 distinct CDR3 sequences, around 17% of which show up once; more than 10% is in the top ten. Sample: PBMCs or a T cell subset sorted from them (not recorded which). The receptors derive from an adult woman who had mild COVID-19 (a few samples of this study predate the infection). Cell type and time point are not known.

The chain couples TRBV12-3 or TRBV12-4 to TRBJ2-6, with D perhaps TRBD1 (6 bases). V was clipped by 6 bases and J by 2 bases, with 8 bases between them. This CDR3 region has 14 residues. This chain's CDR3 is CASRQGAGANVLTF. CDR3 sequence (DNA): TGTGCCAGCAGACAGGGTGCTGGGGCCAACGTCCTGACTTTC.

This clonotype has ten or more counts. The chain links TRBV12-3 or TRBV12-4 to TRBJ2-6; 12 bases agree with TRBD1. This CDR3 contains 18 residues. Trimming cost V 5 bases and J 4 bases; bases outside gene matches: 9. The CDR3 DNA reads TGTGCCAGCAGTCTCCCGGGACAGGGGGCGCGGGGGGCCAACGTCCTGACTTTC. Translated, it gives CASSLPGQGARGANVLTF.

This clonotype was counted only a few times. The chain carries TRBV20-1 and TRBJ1-5, with a weak D call TRBD1 (5 bases). Trimming took 5 bases from V and 11 from J, leaving 19 bases between them. Per the germline V gene, CDR1 is DFQATT and CDR2 is SNEGSKA (reference sequence). The CDR3 contains 13 residues. DNA for the CDR3: TGCAGTGCTTATGACGGCGGGGTCAGGGCCCAGCATTTT. Translated: CSAYDGGVRAQHF.